A single sample gave rise to the 26 T cell receptor beta chains below, sequenced in a study of immune cell composition in non-small cell lung cancer. Generated by immunoSEQ multiplex PCR, the TCRdb table keeps only in-frame clones and is missing some. In the table there are some 2,700 clones, 82% of which are singletons. Source material: lung tumor tissue. These TCRs come from a human donor with non-small cell lung cancer.

This chain joins TRBV6-6 and TRBJ1-1; TRBD1 matches at 7 bases. V was clipped by 6 bases and J by 9 bases; unmatched bases: 4. From germline, CDR1 is MNHNY and CDR2 SVGAGI (reference sequence). This CDR3 region has 11 residues. The CDR3 sequence: CASRMGQKAFF. The CDR3 region has the DNA TGTGCCAGCAGAATGGGACAGAAAGCTTTCTTT.

This sequence joins TRBV29-1 and TRBJ1-1; TRBD1 matches at 7 bases. The CDR3 consists of 15 residues. Losses at the gene ends were 6 bases for V and 1 base for J; bases not matched to a gene: 11. Germline lookup yields CDR1 SQVTM and CDR2 ANQGSEA. The CDR3 spells CSVEQGKLRNTEAFF. The DNA of the CDR3 is TGCAGCGTAGAACAGGGGAAGCTGAGGAACACTGAAGCTTTCTTT.

This clone occurred a few times. The rearrangement links TRBV2 to TRBJ2-7, with unresolved D. Germline V gene data show CDR1 as SNHLY and CDR2 as FYNNEI. The ends were cut back, 5 bases at V and 6 bases at J, with 8 bases in the middle. This CDR3 is built from 11 residues. This CDR3 is CASSTTSEQYF. The CDR3 DNA reads TGTGCCAGCAGTACCACATCCGAGCAGTACTTC.

The chain links TRBV19 to TRBJ2-2; 7 bases map to TRBD2. V was clipped by 7 bases and J by 1 base; unmatched bases: 3. CDR1 is LNHDA, CDR2 SQIVND, per germline (reference sequence). CDR3 size: 14 residues. The CDR3 bases are TGTGCCAGTACCCCTAGCGGGAACACCGGGGAGCTGTTTTTT. It encodes CASTPSGNTGELFF.

The V and J genes are TRBV6-5 and TRBJ1-2; weak D call: TRBD1 (5 bases). The V gene's germline CDR1 is MNHEY and CDR2 SVGAGI. Trimming shortened V by 2 bases and J by 8 bases, and 12 bases separated the two germline ends. The CDR3 covers 13 residues. CDR3 sequence: CASSYHQGRGYTF. CDR3 nucleotide sequence: TGTGCCAGCAGTTACCACCAGGGTCGAGGCTACACCTTC.

The V call is TRBV11-2, the J call TRBJ2-1, with 9 bases that match TRBD1. The CDR3 runs 17 residues. The V gene end was trimmed by 3 bases and the J gene end by 7 bases; junction bases not matched to a gene: 13. Per germline, CDR1 SGHAT and CDR2 FQNNGV. CDR3 coding DNA: TGTGCCAGCAGCTTCCGCCCGGACGGGACAGGGTGGAATGAGCAGTTCTTC. Protein: CASSFRPDGTGWNEQFF.

The CDR3 is CAWSGGGKNTGELFF. The CDR3 DNA reads TGTGCCTGGAGTGGGGGGGGAAAAAACACCGGGGAGCTGTTTTTT. V gene TRBV30 combines with J gene TRBJ2-2, with 7 bases aligning to TRBD2. Losses at the gene ends were 1 base for V and 2 bases for J; bases not matched to a gene: 4. This CDR3 contains 15 residues. CDR1 and CDR2 from the germline V gene are GTSNPN and SVGIG (reference sequence).

The V gene is TRBV5-1, the J gene TRBJ1-1; D remains unclear. Germline V gene sequence: CDR1 SGHRS, CDR2 YFSETQ. The CDR3 extends over 13 amino acids. The ends were cut back, 2 bases at V and 4 bases at J, with 9 bases in the middle. The CDR3 DNA reads as TGCGCCAGCAGCTTCGAAGCTGGCACTGAAGCTTTCTTT. This codes for CASSFEAGTEAFF. The full variable domain, in which reference TRBV5-1 and TRBJ1-1 provide the parts outside the CDR3, is KAGVTQTPRYLIKTRGQQVTLSCSPISGHRSVSWYQQTPGQGLQFLFEYFSETQRNKGNFPGRFSGRQFSNSRSEMNVSTLELGDSALYLCASSFEAGTEAFFGQGTRLTVV.

This chain uses TRBV4-1 with TRBJ2-5, with 7 bases lining up with TRBD1. CDR3 length: 14 residues. The V gene end was trimmed by 3 bases and the J gene end by 6 bases; junction bases not matched to a gene: 7. Germline CDR1 and CDR2: MGHRA and YSYEKL. As DNA, the CDR3 is TGCGCCAGCAGCCATCGACAGGGCTTACAGACCCAGTACTTC. This translates into CASSHRQGLQTQYF.

The chain is built from TRBV5-1 and TRBJ1-2, with D possibly TRBD1 on 5 matching bases. Germline V gives CDR1 SGHRS, CDR2 YFSETQ. V shed 6 bases and J shed 6 bases, with 18 bases lying between them. The CDR3 is 14 amino acids. This CDR3 is CASISREVENGYTF. CDR3 nucleotides: TGCGCCAGCATATCCAGGGAGGTGGAGAATGGCTACACCTTC.

This chain links TRBV5-6 with TRBJ1-6, with TRBD1 as a possible D gene (6 bases). This CDR3 has 18 amino acids. Germline CDR1 reads SGHDT; CDR2 reads YYEEEE. V was clipped by 4 bases and J by 1 base, with 18 bases between them. The CDR3 bases are TGTGCCAGCAGCGTCCTACCGGGACACCCGTCCTATAATTCACCCCTCCACTTT. Translating gives CASSVLPGHPSYNSPLHF.

The rearrangement uses TRBV7-8 and TRBJ2-5; the D gene is possibly TRBD2 (5 bases). V dropped 1 base and J dropped 5 bases, with 8 bases sitting between them. The CDR3 has 13 residues. Per the germline V gene, CDR1 is SGHVS and CDR2 is FQNEAQ. CDR3 nucleotide sequence: TGTGCCAGCAGCTTAGGATTAGCGGAGACCCAGTACTTC. Its protein product is CASSLGLAETQYF.

The chain combines TRBV5-6 with TRBJ1-2; TRBD1 aligns across 8 bases. The CDR3 has 14 residues. Germline V gene data show CDR1 as SGHDT and CDR2 as YYEEEE. With 2 bases clipped from V and 4 bases from J, the junction kept 4 bases outside the gene matches. The CDR3 region has the DNA TGTGCCAGCAGCTTAGGGGACAGGAGCTATGGCTACACCTTC. The encoded protein is CASSLGDRSYGYTF. Supplemented by reference TRBV5-6 and TRBJ1-2, the full variable domain reads DAGVTQSPTHLIKTRGQQVTLRCSPKSGHDTVSWYQQALGQGPQFIFQYYEEEERQRGNFPDRFSGHQFPNYSSELNVNALLLGDSALYLCASSLGDRSYGYTFGSGTRLTVV.

The rearrangement links TRBV2 to TRBJ1-3; 8 positions match TRBD1. Unmatched junction bases numbered 4, after V lost 7 bases and J lost 2 bases. The CDR3 has 14 residues. The germline V gene has CDR1 SNHLY and CDR2 FYNNEI. The CDR3 is CASTSQGAGNTIYF. The CDR3 nucleotides read TGTGCCAGCACTTCACAGGGGGCTGGAAACACCATATATTTT.

This sequence joins TRBV2 and TRBJ2-5; 7 bases agree with TRBD2. This CDR3 contains 16 residues. The germline gives CDR1 SNHLY, CDR2 FYNNEI. Losses at the gene ends were 5 bases for V and 7 bases for J; bases not matched to a gene: 16. CDR3 bases: TGTGCCAGCAGTACGCTGGAGCGGGGAGGTACTGGGACCCAGTACTTC. It is translated as CASSTLERGGTGTQYF.

This clone was observed a handful of times. The V and J genes are TRBV5-5 and TRBJ1-5; 8 bases agree with TRBD1. The CDR3 totals 16 residues. Trimming removed 5 bases from V and 7 bases from J; junction bases left unmatched: 14. Germline-derived CDR1 and CDR2 are SGHKS and YYEKEE (reference sequence). The CDR3, as DNA: TGTGCCAGCAGTTTCAGCGGAGACAGGGGATCCCAGCCCCAGCATTTT. This encodes CASSFSGDRGSQPQHF. Filled out from reference TRBV5-5 and TRBJ1-5, the complete variable domain reads DAGVTQSPTHLIKTRGQQVTLRCSPISGHKSVSWYQQVLGQGPQFIFQYYEKEERGRGNFPDRFSARQFPNYSSELNVNALLLGDSALYLCASSFSGDRGSQPQHFGDGTRLSIL.

This clone was recorded once. The chain uses TRBV10-3 and TRBJ1-5; D is unresolved. Trimming removed 3 bases from V and 0 bases from J, with 9 bases in between. CDR1 is ENHRY and CDR2 is SYGVKD in the germline V gene. This CDR3 is built from 15 residues. The CDR3 protein is CAISEVLISNQPQHF. For the CDR3, the DNA is TGTGCCATCAGTGAAGTACTTATTAGCAATCAGCCCCAGCATTTT.

CDR3 bases: TGTGCCAGCAGTGAATATGGCAGGCAAGAGACCCAGTACTTC. Translation gives CASSEYGRQETQYF. This chain connects TRBV6-1 to TRBJ2-5; no reliable D call. The CDR3 runs 14 residues. Germline V CDR1 and CDR2: MNHNS, SASEGT. The V end lost 2 bases, the J end lost 2 bases, and 9 bases lay between the germline ends.

The rearrangement joins TRBV11-2 to TRBJ2-3, with unresolved D. Germline loops: CDR1 SGHAT, CDR2 FQNNGV. The length of the CDR3 is 12 residues. With 5 bases removed from V and 5 bases from J, the gap between germline ends came to 8 bases. CDR3: CASSLNLDTQYF. In DNA form, the CDR3 reads TGTGCCAGCAGCCTCAACTTAGATACGCAGTATTTT.

This clone came up a few times. The V call is TRBV9, the J call TRBJ1-1, with D unresolved. The CDR3 spans 15 residues. Germline CDR1 reads SGDLS; CDR2 reads YYNGEE. The V and J ends lost 0 bases and 1 base respectively, with 10 bases between them. CDR3 residues: CASSVGAGANTEAFF. The CDR3, as DNA: TGTGCCAGCAGCGTAGGGGCGGGAGCGAACACTGAAGCTTTCTTT.

The chain links TRBV5-1 to TRBJ2-1; the match to TRBD1 covers 7 bases. The germline gives CDR1 SGHRS, CDR2 YFSETQ. Losses at the gene ends were 4 bases for V and 4 bases for J; bases not matched to a gene: 11. The CDR3 sequence is 16 residues long. CDR3 loop: CASSLIPGTDYNEQFF. Written as DNA, the CDR3 is TGCGCCAGCAGCCTAATTCCCGGGACAGATTACAATGAGCAGTTCTTC.

DNA of the CDR3: TGTGCCAGCAGCTTAGCTGAGCGGGTCGTCCTGATAGATACGCAGTATTTT. Translating it yields CASSLAERVVLIDTQYF. The chain has TRBV7-9 and TRBJ2-3, with a tentative D call TRBD2 (6 bases). Germline V lookup: CDR1 SEHNR, CDR2 FQNEAQ (reference sequence). The CDR3 loop spans 17 amino acids. Trimming took off 0 bases at V and 5 bases at J, with 18 bases between the two ends. The full variable domain, rest sourced from reference TRBV7-9 and TRBJ2-3, is DTGVSQNPRHKITKRGQNVTFRCDPISEHNRLYWYRQTLGQGPEFLTYFQNEAQLEKSRLLSDRFSAERPKGSFSTLEIQRTEQGDSAMYLCASSLAERVVLIDTQYFGPGTRLTVL.

This clone came up once. The chain joins TRBV13 to TRBJ2-1; 12 positions agree with TRBD2. The CDR3 is 19 residues long. Germline values: CDR1 PRHDT, CDR2 FYEKMQ (reference sequence). Trimming at V came to 5 bases and at J to 0 bases, leaving 11 bases not matched to a gene. In DNA form, the CDR3 reads TGTGCCAGCAGCCTCGGGGTGCTAGCGGGGGGGAGCTCCTACAATGAGCAGTTCTTC. Translating gives CASSLGVLAGGSSYNEQFF.

The chain is built from TRBV4-1 and TRBJ2-5, with TRBD1 identical over 9 bases. Germline lookup yields CDR1 MGHRA and CDR2 YSYEKL. The J segment lost 2 bases and the V segment lost 4 bases, leaving 5 bases of the junction unmatched. This CDR3 is built from 15 residues. In nucleotides, the CDR3 is TGCGCCAGCAGCCTATCCGGGACAGGGCAAGAGACCCAGTACTTC. Translation gives CASSLSGTGQETQYF.

Remarks on this clone: Other DNA variants within this sample encode the same CDR3. The chain is built from TRBV27 and TRBJ1-5; possibly TRBD1 for D (6 bases). The germline gives CDR1 MNHEY, CDR2 SMNVEV (reference sequence). V dropped 2 bases and J dropped 2 bases, with 13 bases sitting between them. The CDR3 runs 16 residues. DNA of the CDR3: TGTGCCAGCAGTTTACGGGGGGCTGAGGGCAATCAGCCCCAGCATTTT. Translating gives CASSLRGAEGNQPQHF.

This sequence joins TRBV7-2 and TRBJ1-2; possibly TRBD1 for D (6 bases). Germline V gene lookup returns CDR1 SGHTA and CDR2 FQGNSA. The CDR3 covers 14 residues. V was trimmed by 1 base and J by 4 bases, leaving 10 bases between them. The CDR3 DNA reads TGTGCCAGCAGCTTAGGGGACACGTTCTATGGCTACACCTTC. Its protein is CASSLGDTFYGYTF. The entire variable domain, with the rest obtained from reference TRBV7-2 and TRBJ1-2, is as follows: GAGVSQSPSNKVTEKGKDVELRCDPISGHTALYWYRQSLGQGLEFLIYFQGNSAPDKSGLPSDRFSAERTGGSVSTLTIQRTQQEDSAVYLCASSLGDTFYGYTFGSGTRLTVV.